This entry lists 25 T cell receptor beta chains sequenced from one sample in a study of patients and donors after allogeneic stem cell transplantation. TCRdb passed the RT-PCR reads through MiXCR, listing each CDR3 protein once. The data contain hundreds of thousands of distinct CDR3 sequences, about a sixth of them singletons. The sequenced material came from blood, either unsorted or a sorted T cell fraction (not recorded which). The receptor source for this set is a human donor who was either an allogeneic HSCT recipient or a stem cell or donor lymphocyte infusion donor (not recorded which). It is not recorded whose cells these are; they may come from a transplant donor.

V is TRBV20-1 and J is TRBJ2-7; D perhaps matches TRBD2 (5 bases). The germline CDR1 and CDR2 sequences are DFQATT and SNEGSKA (reference sequence). CDR3 length: 13 amino acids. V lost 6 bases and J 3 bases, leaving 15 bases between the germline ends. The CDR3 is CSATTPRDYEQYF. The DNA of the CDR3 is TGCAGTGCCACGACCCCCCGGGACTACGAGCAGTACTTC.

This chain connects TRBV10-3 to TRBJ2-3; D not resolved. Germline V gives CDR1 ENHRY, CDR2 SYGVKD. The germline V and J ends were trimmed by 6 bases and 0 bases, with 10 bases remaining between them. The CDR3 length is 14 residues. CDR3 in amino acids: CAISPTGSTDTQYF. The DNA of the CDR3 is TGTGCCATCAGCCCCACCGGTAGCACAGATACGCAGTATTTT.

The V gene is TRBV5-6, the J gene TRBJ1-6, with TRBD1 matching over 10 bases. From germline, CDR1 is SGHDT and CDR2 YYEEEE. V was clipped by 4 bases and J by 6 bases; unmatched bases: 4. The CDR3 loop spans 15 amino acids. CDR3 region: CASSPGDRGNSPLHF. DNA for the CDR3: TGTGCCAGCAGCCCCGGGGACAGGGGTAATTCACCCCTCCACTTT.

The rearrangement joins TRBV7-7 to TRBJ2-3, with 11 positions matching TRBD2. This CDR3 has 16 residues. Germline values: CDR1 SSHAT, CDR2 FNYEAQ (reference sequence). Trimming removed 4 bases from V and 2 bases from J; junction bases left unmatched: 5. The CDR3 DNA is TGTGCCAGCAGCTCTCTAGCGGGAGGTATCACAGATACGCAGTATTTT. This translates into CASSSLAGGITDTQYF.

This clonotype appeared many times. V and J are TRBV12-3 or TRBV12-4 and TRBJ2-5; TRBD2 might be the D (6 bases). V was clipped by 3 bases and J by 0 bases, with 17 bases between them. The CDR3 covers 17 residues. The CDR3 DNA is TGTGCCAGCAGTTTTTTCGGTCCTAGCGCGTACCAAGAGACCCAGTACTTC. It specifies CASSFFGPSAYQETQYF.

The sample holds a few counts of this clonotype. The chain couples TRBV11-2 to TRBJ1-1; the match to TRBD1 covers 7 bases. Per germline, CDR1 SGHAT and CDR2 FQNNGV. This CDR3 has 15 residues. Trimming at V came to 5 bases and at J to 2 bases, leaving 8 bases not matched to a gene. The CDR3 sequence is CASSVRDRINTEAFF. CDR3 DNA sequence: TGTGCCAGCAGCGTCCGGGACAGAATTAACACTGAAGCTTTCTTT.

The chain has TRBV20-1 and TRBJ2-1, with TRBD1 identical over 7 bases. Germline V gene sequence: CDR1 DFQATT, CDR2 SNEGSKA (reference sequence). There are 17 residues in the CDR3. The V gene end was trimmed by 5 bases and the J gene end by 4 bases; junction bases not matched to a gene: 17. CDR3 nucleotide sequence: TGCAGTGCTTTTCCCAGGAAGCGGAAGGGGGCTTACAATGAGCAGTTCTTC. Translation: CSAFPRKRKGAYNEQFF.

The J gene is TRBJ1-5, the V gene TRBV15; TRBD1 matches at 7 bases. The V segment lost 0 bases and the J segment 0 bases; nucleotides outside the gene matches: 5. CDR3 size: 17 residues. Germline V CDR1 and CDR2: LNHNV, YYDKDF (reference sequence). This chain's CDR3 is CATSRDPGTDSNQPQHF. The DNA of the CDR3 is TGTGCCACCAGCAGAGATCCCGGGACAGATAGCAATCAGCCCCAGCATTTT.

This rearrangement joins TRBV20-1 to TRBJ1-6; no clear D gene. Germline V gives CDR1 DFQATT, CDR2 SNEGSKA (reference sequence). Trimming stripped 6 bases from V and 7 bases from J, with 10 bases between. The CDR3 is 12 amino acids. In nucleotides, the CDR3 is TGCAGTGCCCCAGCAGTGAATTCACCCCTCCACTTT. It encodes CSAPAVNSPLHF.

The chain joins TRBV29-1 to TRBJ1-4, with D unclear. V lost 6 bases and J lost 2, with 10 bases in between. CDR1 is SQVTM and CDR2 is ANQGSEA in the germline V gene. The CDR3 consists of 13 residues. CDR3 protein: CSVLKGTNEKLFF. In DNA form, the CDR3 reads TGCAGCGTGCTCAAGGGCACTAATGAAAAACTGTTTTTT.

The chain joins TRBV7-6 to TRBJ1-4; D uncertain. The V and J ends lost 5 bases and 0 bases respectively, with 10 bases between them. Germline V lookup: CDR1 SGHVS, CDR2 FNYEAQ. The CDR3 covers 15 residues. The DNA for the CDR3 is TGTGCCAGCAGCGGAGAGACCACAACTAATGAAAAACTGTTTTTT. This encodes CASSGETTTNEKLFF.

This clonotype was seen at least ten times. The chain carries TRBV6-1 and TRBJ1-5, with D unresolved. V was pared by 5 bases and J by 1 base, with 6 bases between. This CDR3 has 13 residues. Germline CDR1 and CDR2: MNHNS and SASEGT. In DNA form, the CDR3 reads TGTGCCAGCAGTCGCAAGAGCAATCAGCCCCAGCATTTT. Protein sequence: CASSRKSNQPQHF.

This clonotype has more than one count but fewer than ten. J is TRBJ2-3 and V is TRBV5-1, with TRBD1 as a possible D gene (6 bases). The CDR3 contains 14 residues. Trimming took off 0 bases at V and 6 bases at J, with 11 bases between the two ends. Germline-derived CDR1 and CDR2 are SGHRS and YFSETQ. The CDR3 DNA sequence: TGCGCCAGCAGCTTGGGACAGGCGGCGGATACGCAGTATTTT. This codes for CASSLGQAADTQYF.

This clonotype was counted ten times or more. This chain links TRBV7-2 with TRBJ2-2; D possibly uses TRBD1 or TRBD2 (5 bases each). This CDR3 spans 15 amino acids. The V and J ends lost 5 bases and 3 bases respectively, with 13 bases between them. Germline V gives CDR1 SGHTA, CDR2 FQGNSA. The CDR3: CASSPPGLDTGELFF. CDR3 DNA sequence: TGTGCCAGCAGCCCCCCGGGGCTGGACACCGGGGAGCTGTTTTTT.

This clonotype has at least ten counts. The chain combines TRBV24-1 with TRBJ2-5, with TRBD2 matching over 12 bases. J gave up 3 bases and V 2 bases, and 0 bases lay outside the gene matches. The V gene's germline CDR1 is KGHDR and CDR2 SFDVKD. The CDR3 extends over 15 amino acids. As DNA, the CDR3 is TGTGCCACCAGTGATTGGACTAGCGGGGAAGAGACCCAGTACTTC. This translates into CATSDWTSGEETQYF.

This clonotype was seen a handful of times. The rearrangement links TRBV5-1 to TRBJ2-3, with 9 bases fitting TRBD1. The germline V gene has CDR1 SGHRS and CDR2 YFSETQ. The ends lost 0 bases at V and 1 base at J; junction bases unmatched: 3. This CDR3 comprises 16 residues. The CDR3 DNA sequence: TGCGCCAGCAGCTTGGGGGACAGGGAACGCACAGATACGCAGTATTTT. This sequence encodes CASSLGDRERTDTQYF.

This clonotype turned up a few times. This chain's CDR3 is CASRSGRVYEQYF. The CDR3 nucleotides read TGTGCCAGCAGAAGCGGGAGAGTCTACGAGCAGTACTTC. The genes are TRBV6-1 and TRBJ2-7; 8 bases are a match to TRBD2. Trimming removed 6 bases from V and 3 bases from J; junction bases left unmatched: 4. Per the germline V gene, CDR1 is MNHNS and CDR2 is SASEGT. This CDR3 contains 13 residues.

This clonotype was seen only a few times. The chain combines TRBV4-1 with TRBJ2-7, with 10 bases that match TRBD1. V lost 5 bases, J lost 3 bases, and 7 bases stayed unmatched. CDR1 is MGHRA, CDR2 YSYEKL, per germline. This CDR3 contains 15 residues. The CDR3 nucleotides read TGCGCCAGCAGCGAAATCCGGGACAGGGGCTACGAGCAGTACTTC. It encodes CASSEIRDRGYEQYF.

This clonotype was seen more than once but under ten times. V usage is TRBV2 and J usage is TRBJ1-4; no firm D call. The CDR3 consists of 17 residues. Germline V gives CDR1 SNHLY, CDR2 FYNNEI. V shed 0 bases and J shed 4 bases, with 15 bases lying between them. The DNA of the CDR3 is TGTGCCAGCAGTGAAGCGCTTGTAGAGATCATTAATGAAAAACTGTTTTTT. It is translated as CASSEALVEIINEKLFF.

The CDR3 spells CASSLGSSGGGTYEQYF. The CDR3 nucleotides read TGCGCCAGCAGCTTGGGGTCGTCAGGGGGTGGGACCTACGAGCAGTACTTC. The gene calls are TRBV5-1 and TRBJ2-7; 7 nucleotides align to TRBD1. Trimming cost V 0 bases and J 2 bases; bases outside gene matches: 11. The CDR3 loop spans 17 amino acids. CDR1 and CDR2 from the germline V gene are SGHRS and YFSETQ.

This clonotype came up a few times. The rearrangement uses TRBV27 and TRBJ2-1; 9 bases are a match to TRBD2. J was trimmed by 5 bases and V by 2 bases; bases with no gene match: 10. Germline CDR1 is MNHEY and CDR2 is SMNVEV (reference sequence). This CDR3 contains 17 residues. DNA for the CDR3: TGTGCCAGCAGTTTAGCGGGAGGGCCCGTGGAGAACAATGAGCAGTTCTTC. Its translation is CASSLAGGPVENNEQFF.

This chain joins TRBV27 and TRBJ2-7; D is uncertain. Germline loops: CDR1 MNHEY, CDR2 SMNVEV (reference sequence). The V and J ends lost 6 bases and 1 base respectively, with 16 bases between them. The CDR3 runs 15 residues. CDR3 sequence reads: CASRMTGQRSYEQYF. For the CDR3, the DNA is TGTGCCAGCAGGATGACTGGTCAAAGGTCCTACGAGCAGTACTTC.

This clonotype showed up just a few times. The chain recombines TRBV10-3 with TRBJ2-3; D uncertain. CDR3 length: 13 amino acids. Germline CDR1 ENHRY, CDR2 SYGVKD. V was trimmed by 2 bases and J by 4 bases, leaving 7 bases between them. CDR3: CAISEVPSDTQYF. CDR3 nucleotide sequence: TGTGCCATCAGTGAGGTTCCCTCAGATACGCAGTATTTT.

This clonotype was seen only a few times. CDR3 protein: CASSVVSRQGGPNGYTF. The CDR3 nucleotides read TGTGCCAGCAGCGTAGTCTCAAGACAGGGGGGCCCAAATGGCTACACCTTC. The V gene is TRBV9, the J gene TRBJ1-2; TRBD1 agrees at 9 bases. The CDR3 has 17 residues. Trimming took 0 bases from V and 6 from J; bases not matched to a gene: 12. Germline V gives CDR1 SGDLS, CDR2 YYNGEE.

This chain uses TRBV12-3 or TRBV12-4 with TRBJ2-7; TRBD1 might be the D (5 bases). There are 15 residues in the CDR3. V dropped 4 bases and J dropped 2 bases, with 15 bases sitting between them. CDR3 region: CASSSYPGHTYEQYF. CDR3 coding DNA: TGTGCCAGCAGTTCATACCCCGGACATACCTACGAGCAGTACTTC.